A single sample is the source of the 14 T cell receptor beta chains below, sequenced in a study of radiotherapy plus CTLA-4 blockade in lung cancer. This table comes from immunoSEQ multiplex PCR, and its TCRdb copy is limited to in-frame clones, with some not included. Among roughly 32,000 clones listed, 70% were seen once. Sequenced here: peripheral blood, sampled from a patient treated with radiotherapy plus ipilimumab. The receptors were gathered from a human donor with non-small cell lung cancer who had stable disease on radiotherapy plus ipilimumab.

The V and J genes are TRBV18 and TRBJ1-1, with D possibly TRBD1 on 5 matching bases. Between the trimmed V and J ends, which lost 2 bases and 1 base, there was a span of 14 bases. CDR1 is KGHSH and CDR2 is LQKENI in the germline V gene. CDR3 size: 16 residues. CDR3: CASSPDVLGRNTEAFF. The CDR3 nucleotides read TGTGCCAGCTCACCAGATGTTTTGGGACGGAACACTGAAGCTTTCTTT.

This clone is medium-sized within its sample. The gene calls are TRBV7-9 and TRBJ1-4, with TRBD1 as a possible D gene (6 bases). The CDR3 sequence is 16 residues long. Germline values: CDR1 SEHNR, CDR2 FQNEAQ (reference sequence). V was shortened by 4 bases and J by 8 bases, with 20 bases between the two germline ends. The CDR3 protein is CASSSSGWGQGEKLFF. The CDR3 nucleotides read TGTGCCAGCAGCTCATCGGGCTGGGGGCAAGGGGAAAAACTGTTTTTT.

The CDR3 loop is CASSRGGHYNEQFF. DNA of the CDR3: TGTGCCAGCTCCCGCGGGGGACATTACAATGAGCAGTTCTTC. The rearrangement uses TRBV6-1 and TRBJ2-1; tentatively, D is TRBD2 (7 bases). Trimming pared 8 bases from V and 4 bases from J, leaving 15 bases between. Germline V gene data show CDR1 as MNHNS and CDR2 as SASEGT. This CDR3 has 14 residues.

This clone was counted only a few times. The chain combines TRBV6-1 with TRBJ2-7, with a possible D match to TRBD1 (5 bases). Trimming stripped 8 bases from V and 4 bases from J, with 12 bases between. CDR3 length: 12 residues. The germline V gene encodes CDR1 MNHNS and CDR2 SASEGT. The DNA of the CDR3 is TGTGCCAGCGGGGCCGAGGATTACGAGCAGTACTTC. Translated, it gives CASGAEDYEQYF.

The chain joins TRBV6-5 to TRBJ2-7; D is possibly TRBD1 or TRBD2 (6 bases each). V was clipped by 5 bases and J by 6 bases, with 20 bases between them. From germline, CDR1 is MNHEY and CDR2 SVGAGI. The CDR3 spans 15 residues. CDR3 amino acids: CASSHAGHPAREQYF. CDR3 coding DNA: TGTGCCAGCAGTCACGCGGGACACCCAGCCCGCGAGCAGTACTTC.

The chain couples TRBV5-4 to TRBJ2-1; 9 nucleotides align to TRBD1. J was trimmed by 7 bases and V by 4 bases; bases with no gene match: 12. The CDR3 consists of 16 residues. Germline values: CDR1 SGHNT, CDR2 YYREEE (reference sequence). The DNA of the CDR3 is TGTGCCAGCAGCAACTTCCGCCGGGACAGGGAGAATGAGCAGTTCTTC. Amino acids: CASSNFRRDRENEQFF.

The V and J genes are TRBV7-3 and TRBJ2-1; D unclear. V dropped 2 bases and J dropped 7 bases, with 6 bases sitting between them. Looked up from germline, CDR1 is SGHTA and CDR2 is FQGTGA. The CDR3 sequence is 12 residues long. The CDR3 reads CASSLGQNEQFF. CDR3 DNA sequence: TGTGCCAGCAGCTTAGGGCAGAATGAGCAGTTCTTC.

This clone was seen only once. The chain links TRBV29-1 to TRBJ2-7; 13 positions agree with TRBD2. CDR1 and CDR2 (germline): SQVTM, ANQGSEA. After removal of 6 bases from V and 6 bases from J, the junction contained 5 bases not matched to a gene. The length of the CDR3 is 13 residues. The CDR3 DNA sequence: TGCAGCGTGGGACTAGCGGGACCCCTCGAGCAGTACTTC. It codes for CSVGLAGPLEQYF.

The rearrangement uses TRBV7-9 and TRBJ1-2; 9 nucleotides align to TRBD1. V trimming: 5 bases; J trimming: 6 bases; junction bases outside the gene matches: 7. CDR1 and CDR2 (germline): SEHNR, FQNEAQ (reference sequence). CDR3 length: 14 residues. The CDR3 nucleotides read TGTGCCAGCAGCGCGTCGACAGGGGGTCATGGCTACACCTTC. Encoded protein: CASSASTGGHGYTF.

This clone is medium-sized within its sample. The gene calls are TRBV4-1 and TRBJ2-1; 16 nucleotides line up with TRBD2. The CDR3 is 18 residues long. Germline CDR1 reads MGHRA; CDR2 reads YSYEKL. V shed 3 bases and J 7 bases; nucleotides not matched to a gene: 9. The CDR3 is CASSQVDLGLAGGNEQFF. As DNA, the CDR3 is TGCGCCAGCAGCCAGGTAGACCTGGGACTAGCGGGAGGGAATGAGCAGTTCTTC.

V usage is TRBV4-2 and J usage is TRBJ1-5, with TRBD1 identical over 7 bases. The junction had 13 bases not matched to a gene; V was cut back by 3 bases and J by 8 bases. Germline CDR1 reads LGHNA; CDR2 reads YNFKEQ. This CDR3 has 16 amino acids. In DNA form, the CDR3 reads TGTGCCAGCAGCCAGCAACGGAAGGGGGCCCTGGAGCCCCAGCATTTT. It is translated as CASSQQRKGALEPQHF.

The V gene is TRBV5-1, the J gene TRBJ2-2; TRBD2 is a possible D gene (5 bases). The CDR3 length is 16 residues. V gave up 1 base and J gave up 1 base, with 11 bases separating them. CDR1 and CDR2 from the germline V gene are SGHRS and YFSETQ. The CDR3 DNA reads TGCGCCAGCAGCTTGCTAGCCTCCGAGAACACCGGGGAGCTGTTTTTT. It is translated as CASSLLASENTGELFF.

This chain joins TRBV5-6 and TRBJ2-2; TRBD2 is a possible D gene (6 bases). Germline V gene lookup returns CDR1 SGHDT and CDR2 YYEEEE. The CDR3 is 11 residues long. V lost 6 bases, J lost 7 bases, and 7 bases lay in between. The CDR3 here is CASTGGGELFF. CDR3 nucleotide sequence: TGTGCCAGCACCGGGGGCGGGGAGCTGTTTTTT.

The chain carries TRBV6-5 and TRBJ2-1; the D call may be TRBD1 or TRBD2 (5 bases each). Per the germline V gene, CDR1 is MNHEY and CDR2 is SVGAGI. The germline V and J ends were trimmed by 1 base and 7 bases, with 11 bases remaining between them. The CDR3 sequence is 14 residues long. CDR3 bases: TGTGCCAGCAGTTACTGGGGACCGTCGAATGAGCAGTTCTTC. Encoded protein: CASSYWGPSNEQFF.